The 25 T cell receptor beta chains given below trace back to one sample, sequenced in a study of T cells in Graves' hyperthyroidism and ophthalmopathy (dated by TCRdb to between 2018 and 2021). Receptors were amplified or captured by multiplex PCR. Instrument on record: Illumina HiSeq 2000. Amplification of TCR beta CDR3 regions was carried out from RNA transcripts. The TCR CDR3 was subjected to a first round of RT-PCR using the HTBI primer set and the Qiagen OneStep RT-PCR kit. TCRdb handled the public reads itself, with Q25 trimming in fastp and clone calling in MiXCR, and kept productive beta chains. CDR3 protein sequences are deduplicated, and each keeps its most common genes and DNA. This sample gives about 350,000 distinct CDR3 sequences in total; more than 11% of them show up just once. 20% to 25% of the sample rests with the top ten. Sequencing was done on a sample of blood. All receptors derive from a woman aged 25 to 39 with Graves' hyperthyroidism.

This chain links TRBV10-3 with TRBJ1-1; a possible D gene is TRBD1 (5 bases). The CDR3 extends over 13 amino acids. Germline CDR1 and CDR2: ENHRY and SYGVKD. V lost 6 bases and J lost 2, with 10 bases in between. CDR3 sequence (DNA): TGTGCCATCAGCTGGGACCGCAACACTGAAGCTTTCTTT. This codes for CAISWDRNTEAFF.

V and J are TRBV7-9 and TRBJ2-7; 9 bases map to TRBD2. The V gene end was trimmed by 4 bases and the J gene end by 3 bases; junction bases not matched to a gene: 7. From germline, CDR1 is SEHNR and CDR2 FQNEAQ (reference sequence). This CDR3 comprises 15 residues. CDR3 protein: CASSSKAGGNYEQYF. In DNA, the CDR3 is TGTGCCAGCAGCTCCAAAGCGGGGGGAAACTACGAGCAGTACTTC.

In its sample, this clonotype was seen many times. This chain uses TRBV20-1 with TRBJ2-7; TRBD2 agrees at 8 bases. The length of the CDR3 is 15 residues. V dropped 0 bases and J dropped 4; count of bases not matched to a gene: 8. CDR1 is DFQATT and CDR2 is SNEGSKA in the germline V gene (reference sequence). The CDR3 nucleotides are TGCAGTGCTAGAGATCCCACTAGCGGACAATACGAGCAGTACTTC. This encodes CSARDPTSGQYEQYF.

This clonotype was picked up many times. V is TRBV28 and J is TRBJ2-3; 7 bases align to TRBD2. The J segment lost 2 bases and the V segment lost 7 bases, leaving 6 bases of the junction unmatched. The CDR3 sequence is 14 residues long. Per germline, CDR1 MDHEN and CDR2 SYDVKM. The CDR3 spells CASTASGLTDTQYF. The CDR3 DNA reads TGTGCCAGCACCGCTAGCGGTCTCACAGATACGCAGTATTTT.

There are a few counts of this clonotype. This chain links TRBV30 with TRBJ1-2; the match to TRBD1 covers 7 bases. The CDR3 is 14 residues long. Germline V gene data show CDR1 as GTSNPN and CDR2 as SVGIG (reference sequence). The V and J ends lost 4 bases and 8 bases, in that order; junction bases with no gene match: 13. The CDR3 sequence is CAWKLTGSNSGYTF. As DNA, the CDR3 is TGTGCCTGGAAATTGACAGGGTCTAATTCAGGCTACACCTTC.

This clonotype was counted at least ten times. The V call is TRBV20-1, the J call TRBJ1-3, with a tentative D call TRBD1 (6 bases). CDR1 and CDR2 (germline): DFQATT, SNEGSKA (reference sequence). V was cut by 3 bases and J by 0 bases, with 18 bases left in between. This CDR3 spans 17 amino acids. The CDR3: CSASLPTGASSGNTIYF. CDR3 bases: TGCAGTGCTAGTCTTCCAACGGGGGCATCCTCTGGAAACACCATATATTTT.

This clonotype was seen more than once but under ten times. With a much larger clone just one base away, this may be a read error. This chain uses TRBV28 with TRBJ1-5; D may be TRBD1 (5 bases). Trimming left V 2 bases short and J 3 bases short, with 23 bases between. Germline values: CDR1 MDHEN, CDR2 SYDVKM. The CDR3 is 19 amino acids. CDR3 nucleotide sequence: TGTGCCAGCAGTTTAGCGGCAAATTACTCAGGGCTCGTCAATCAGCCCCAGCATTTT. It specifies CASSLAANYSGLVNQPQHF.

This clonotype was counted ten times or more. V is TRBV28 and J is TRBJ2-1; TRBD2 matches at 11 bases. Germline-derived CDR1 and CDR2 are MDHEN and SYDVKM. This CDR3 spans 15 amino acids. Unmatched junction bases numbered 2, after V lost 2 bases and J lost 5 bases. CDR3 in amino acids: CASSLIAGGNNEQFF. The CDR3 region has the DNA TGTGCCAGCAGTTTAATAGCGGGAGGGAACAATGAGCAGTTCTTC.

The chain joins TRBV7-2 to TRBJ2-5; a weak D match, TRBD2 (5 bases). CDR3 length: 14 amino acids. Germline V gives CDR1 SGHTA, CDR2 FQGNSA. V was trimmed by 0 bases and J by 5 bases, leaving 10 bases between them. CDR3 in DNA: TGTGCCAGCAGCTTAGCGGCCGGGATCGAGACCCAGTACTTC. Its protein is CASSLAAGIETQYF.

There are many counts of this clonotype. The gene calls are TRBV7-9 and TRBJ2-5; maybe TRBD2 (7 bases). CDR1 is SEHNR and CDR2 is FQNEAQ in the germline V gene (reference sequence). This CDR3 is built from 15 residues. Deletions cut 5 bases from V and 4 bases from J, with 17 bases between. The CDR3 DNA is TGTGCCAGCAGCGCCAGGGGCGGGGGCGCAGAGACCCAGTACTTC. Encoded protein: CASSARGGGAETQYF.

This clonotype has just a few counts. The chain links TRBV28 to TRBJ1-4; D remains ambiguous. Germline V gene lookup returns CDR1 MDHEN and CDR2 SYDVKM. CDR3 length: 16 residues. The V end was cut by 3 bases, the J end by 0 bases, with 11 bases between. The CDR3 reads CASSLAVLSTNEKLFF. The CDR3 nucleotides read TGTGCCAGCAGTTTGGCAGTTCTCTCAACTAATGAAAAACTGTTTTTT.

This sequence joins TRBV9 and TRBJ2-3, with a tentative D call TRBD1 (5 bases). V lost 2 bases to trimming and J lost 0 bases, with 10 bases between them. Germline CDR1 is SGDLS and CDR2 is YYNGEE. The CDR3 loop spans 15 amino acids. CDR3 in DNA: TGTGCCAGCAGCGTCACAGGTACAAGCACAGATACGCAGTATTTT. It yields the protein CASSVTGTSTDTQYF.

This clonotype came up a few times. The chain has TRBV19 and TRBJ1-6; maybe TRBD1 (5 bases). In germline, CDR1 is LNHDA, CDR2 SQIVND (reference sequence). CDR3 length: 13 residues. Trimming stripped 7 bases from V and 13 bases from J, with 17 bases between. DNA for the CDR3: TGTGCCAGTACCCTTGGGACGGGGAGTCCCCTCCACTTT. Protein product: CASTLGTGSPLHF.

Many counts were recorded for this clonotype. The chain joins TRBV30 to TRBJ1-2; possible D gene TRBD1, 5 bases. The ends were cut back, 3 bases at V and 3 bases at J, with 8 bases in the middle. Germline CDR1 is GTSNPN and CDR2 is SVGIG (reference sequence). The CDR3 consists of 12 residues. In DNA, the CDR3 is TGTGCCTGGAGGGGGGGGGACTATGGCTACACCTTC. The encoded protein is CAWRGGDYGYTF.

There are a few counts of this clonotype. The rearrangement joins TRBV28 to TRBJ2-7, with D tentatively TRBD1 (6 bases). Between the trimmed V and J ends, which lost 2 bases and 6 bases, there was a span of 17 bases. CDR1 is MDHEN and CDR2 is SYDVKM in the germline V gene. The CDR3 contains 15 residues. As DNA, the CDR3 is TGTGCCAGCAGTTTAATTGGGACAACCAAGATCGAGCAGTACTTC. Protein sequence: CASSLIGTTKIEQYF.

V is TRBV10-1 and J is TRBJ1-1; 8 bases map to TRBD1. CDR1 and CDR2 (germline): WNHNN, SYGVQD (reference sequence). V was clipped by 6 bases and J by 6 bases; unmatched bases: 9. The CDR3 runs to 14 residues. CDR3 DNA sequence: TGCGCCAGCAGCATGACAGGGGCAAGGGCTGAAGCTTTCTTT. This sequence encodes CASSMTGARAEAFF.

Notes on this clonotype: In this CDR3 the conserved last residue, phenylalanine or tryptophan, is missing, so a read error is likely. CDR3 in amino acids: CASSPPAGGSGNTIYI. The CDR3 coding sequence is TGTGCCAGCAGCCCTCCCGCAGGGGGGTCTGGAAACACCATATATATT. The V gene is TRBV6-1, the J gene TRBJ1-3; 7 bases line up with TRBD1. The CDR3 sequence is 16 residues long. Germline CDR1 reads MNHNS; CDR2 reads SASEGT. The J segment lost 1 base and the V segment lost 6 bases, leaving 9 bases of the junction unmatched.

The V gene is TRBV28, the J gene TRBJ2-1, with 8 bases identical to TRBD2. CDR1 is MDHEN and CDR2 is SYDVKM in the germline V gene. The ends lost 10 bases at V and 9 bases at J; junction bases unmatched: 14. This CDR3 is built from 14 residues. This CDR3 reads CAILAGTSWSEQFF. CDR3 coding DNA: TGTGCCATTTTAGCGGGAACAAGTTGGAGTGAGCAGTTCTTC.

The rearrangement joins TRBV7-9 to TRBJ2-1; no clear D gene. CDR1 is SEHNR and CDR2 is FQNEAQ in the germline V gene (reference sequence). This CDR3 region has 12 residues. The V end lost 1 base, the J end lost 10 bases, and 8 bases lay between the germline ends. DNA of the CDR3: TGTGCCAGCAGCTTAGAGAGAGGAGAGCAGTTCTTC. This codes for CASSLERGEQFF. Based on the CDR3 plus reference TRBV7-9 and TRBJ2-1, the full variable domain is DTGVSQNPRHKITKRGQNVTFRCDPISEHNRLYWYRQTLGQGPEFLTYFQNEAQLEKSRLLSDRFSAERPKGSFSTLEIQRTEQGDSAMYLCASSLERGEQFFGPGTRLTVL.

As to this clonotype: A read error is possible here, since a much larger clone lies one base away. V is TRBV7-6 and J is TRBJ1-1; TRBD1 is a possible D gene (6 bases). This CDR3 is 14 amino acids long. Germline V gene lookup returns CDR1 SGHVS and CDR2 FNYEAQ. In DNA form, the CDR3 reads TGTGCCAGCAGCTTAACGGGACATAACACTGAAGCTTCCTTT. Encoded protein: CASSLTGHNTEASF.

The rearrangement uses TRBV4-2 and TRBJ2-7; possibly TRBD2 for D (5 bases). V lost 1 base and J 0 bases, leaving 16 bases between the germline ends. Germline values: CDR1 LGHNA, CDR2 YNFKEQ. The CDR3 loop spans 17 amino acids. For the CDR3, the DNA is TGTGCCAGCAGCCAAGTCGGGCTGACTACTAGCTCCTACGAGCAGTACTTC. Translating it yields CASSQVGLTTSSYEQYF.

Many counts were recorded for this clonotype. The CDR3 DNA is TGTGCCAGCAGCCCAGAGACAGGGCTACACGAAAAACTGTTTTTT. Residues: CASSPETGLHEKLFF. The chain has TRBV12-3 or TRBV12-4 and TRBJ1-4; 7 bases fit TRBD1. V was pared by 6 bases and J by 8 bases, with 12 bases of the junction left unmatched. The length of the CDR3 is 15 residues.

This clonotype has just a few counts. The chain uses TRBV6-1 and TRBJ2-5; weak D call: TRBD2 (6 bases). Germline V gene sequence: CDR1 MNHNS, CDR2 SASEGT. Trimming removed 7 bases from V and 5 bases from J, with 14 bases in between. The CDR3 consists of 13 residues. The CDR3 nucleotides read TGTGCCAGCACTAGGAGGGGATCGGAGACCCAGTACTTC. It encodes CASTRRGSETQYF.

The sample holds a few counts of this clonotype. V usage is TRBV15 and J usage is TRBJ1-1; 7 nucleotides agree with TRBD1. J lost 6 bases, V lost 1 base, and 8 bases had no gene match. Germline V gives CDR1 LNHNV, CDR2 YYDKDF (reference sequence). The CDR3 covers 15 residues. The CDR3 region is CATSRGLDRAAEAFF. CDR3 sequence (DNA): TGTGCCACCAGCAGAGGGCTTGACAGGGCCGCTGAAGCTTTCTTT.

At least ten counts were recorded for this clonotype. The chain combines TRBV6-1 with TRBJ2-5; 12 positions agree with TRBD2. CDR3 length equals 16 residues. The germline CDR1 and CDR2 sequences are MNHNS and SASEGT. J lost 4 bases, V lost 7 bases, and 10 bases had no gene match. For the CDR3, the DNA is TGTGCCAGCACCCGCCCGAAGACTAGCGGGAGAGAGACCCAGTACTTC. It encodes CASTRPKTSGRETQYF.